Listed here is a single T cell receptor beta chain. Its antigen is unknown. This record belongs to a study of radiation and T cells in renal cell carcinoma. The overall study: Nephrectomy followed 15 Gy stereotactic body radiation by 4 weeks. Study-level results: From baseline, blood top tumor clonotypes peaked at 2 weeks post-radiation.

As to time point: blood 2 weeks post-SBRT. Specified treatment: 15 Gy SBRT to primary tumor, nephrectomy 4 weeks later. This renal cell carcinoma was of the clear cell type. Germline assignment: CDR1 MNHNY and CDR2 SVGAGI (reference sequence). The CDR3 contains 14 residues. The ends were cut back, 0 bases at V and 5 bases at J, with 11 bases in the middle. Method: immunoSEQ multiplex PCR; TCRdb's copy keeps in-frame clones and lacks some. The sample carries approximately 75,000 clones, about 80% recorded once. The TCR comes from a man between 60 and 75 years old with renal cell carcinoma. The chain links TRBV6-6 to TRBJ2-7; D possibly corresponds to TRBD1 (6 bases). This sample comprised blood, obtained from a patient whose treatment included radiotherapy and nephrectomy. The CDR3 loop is CASSYSTGRDEQYF. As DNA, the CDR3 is TGTGCCAGCAGTTACTCGACAGGACGCGACGAGCAGTACTTC.